This TCR beta chain was identified during a study of T cell repertoires in cytomegalovirus infection. As for this clonotype: Antigen: not known.

The V segment lost 6 bases and the J segment 1 base; nucleotides outside the gene matches: 8. The CDR3 spans 16 residues. Germline V CDR1 and CDR2: MNHEY, SVGEGT. One entry per CDR3 protein results from TCRdb running MiXCR on the reads. Of about 890,000 distinct CDR3 sequences listed, approximately 30% were seen once; the top ten hold 13%. The gene calls are TRBV6-2 or TRBV6-3 and TRBJ2-3; the match to TRBD2 covers 9 bases. Sample: cultured CD8+ T cells from PBMCs, taken from culture after CMV antigen stimulation. The source of this sequence is a human donor in good health (CMV status not recorded). Some clones in this sample may be carry-over from other donors' samples. CDR3 DNA: TGTGCCAGCAGACAGAAGCGGGGGGTGGGCACAGATACGCAGTATTTT. It is translated as CASRQKRGVGTDTQYF.